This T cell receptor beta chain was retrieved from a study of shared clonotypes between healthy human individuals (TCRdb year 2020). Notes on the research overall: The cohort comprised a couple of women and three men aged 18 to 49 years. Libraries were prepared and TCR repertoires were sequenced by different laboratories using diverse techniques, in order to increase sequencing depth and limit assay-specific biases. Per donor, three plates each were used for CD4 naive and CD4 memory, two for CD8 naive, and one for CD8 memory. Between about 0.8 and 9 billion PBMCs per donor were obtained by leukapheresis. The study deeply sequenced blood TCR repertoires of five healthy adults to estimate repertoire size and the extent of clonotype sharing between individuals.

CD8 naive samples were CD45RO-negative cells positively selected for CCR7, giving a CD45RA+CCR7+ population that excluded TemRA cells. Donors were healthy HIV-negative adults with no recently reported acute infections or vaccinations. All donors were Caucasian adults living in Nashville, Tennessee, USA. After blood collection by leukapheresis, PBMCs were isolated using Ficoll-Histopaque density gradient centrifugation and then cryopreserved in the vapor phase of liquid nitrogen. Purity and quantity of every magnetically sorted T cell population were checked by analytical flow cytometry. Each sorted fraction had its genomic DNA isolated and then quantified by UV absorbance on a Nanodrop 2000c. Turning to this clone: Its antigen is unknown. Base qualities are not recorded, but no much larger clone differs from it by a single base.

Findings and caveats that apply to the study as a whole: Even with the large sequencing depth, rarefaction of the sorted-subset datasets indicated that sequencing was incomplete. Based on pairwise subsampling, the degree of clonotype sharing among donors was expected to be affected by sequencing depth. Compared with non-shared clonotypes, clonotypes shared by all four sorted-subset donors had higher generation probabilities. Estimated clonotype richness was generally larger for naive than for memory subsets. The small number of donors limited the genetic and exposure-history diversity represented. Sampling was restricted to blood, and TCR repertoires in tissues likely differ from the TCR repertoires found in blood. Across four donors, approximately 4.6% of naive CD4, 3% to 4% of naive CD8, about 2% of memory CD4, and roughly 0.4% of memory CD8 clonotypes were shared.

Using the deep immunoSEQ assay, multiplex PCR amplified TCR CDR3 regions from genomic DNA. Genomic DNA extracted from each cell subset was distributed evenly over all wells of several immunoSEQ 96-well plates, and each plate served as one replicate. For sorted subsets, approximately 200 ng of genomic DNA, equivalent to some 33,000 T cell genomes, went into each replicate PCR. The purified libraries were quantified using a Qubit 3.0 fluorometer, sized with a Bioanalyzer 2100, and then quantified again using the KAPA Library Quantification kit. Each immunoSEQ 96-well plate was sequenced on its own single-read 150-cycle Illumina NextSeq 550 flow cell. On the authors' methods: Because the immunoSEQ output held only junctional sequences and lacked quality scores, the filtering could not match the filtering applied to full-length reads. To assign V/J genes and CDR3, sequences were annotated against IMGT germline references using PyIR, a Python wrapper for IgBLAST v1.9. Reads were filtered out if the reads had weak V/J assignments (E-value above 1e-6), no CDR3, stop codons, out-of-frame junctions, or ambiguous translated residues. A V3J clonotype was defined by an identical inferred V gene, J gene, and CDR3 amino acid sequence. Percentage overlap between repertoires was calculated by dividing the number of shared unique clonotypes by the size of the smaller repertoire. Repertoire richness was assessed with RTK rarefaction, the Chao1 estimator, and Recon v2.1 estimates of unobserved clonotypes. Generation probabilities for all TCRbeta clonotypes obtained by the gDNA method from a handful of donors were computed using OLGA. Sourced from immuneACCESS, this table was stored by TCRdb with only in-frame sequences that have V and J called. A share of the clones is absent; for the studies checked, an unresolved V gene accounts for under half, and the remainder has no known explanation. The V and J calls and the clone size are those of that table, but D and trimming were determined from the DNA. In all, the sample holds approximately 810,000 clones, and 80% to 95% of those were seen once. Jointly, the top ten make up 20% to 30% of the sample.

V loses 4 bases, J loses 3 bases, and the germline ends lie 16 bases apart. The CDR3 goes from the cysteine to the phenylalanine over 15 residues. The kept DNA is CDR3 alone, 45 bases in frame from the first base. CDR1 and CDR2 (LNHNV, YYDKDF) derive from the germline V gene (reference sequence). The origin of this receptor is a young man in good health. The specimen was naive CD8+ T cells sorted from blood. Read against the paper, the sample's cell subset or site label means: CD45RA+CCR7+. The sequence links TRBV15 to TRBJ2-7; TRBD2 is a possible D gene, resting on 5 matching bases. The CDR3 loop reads CATSNGGSDYYEQYF. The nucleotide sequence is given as TGTGCCACCAGCAACGGAGGATCGGATTACTACGAGCAGTACTTC. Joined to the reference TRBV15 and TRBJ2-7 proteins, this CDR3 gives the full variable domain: DAMVIQNPRYQVTQFGKPVTLSCSQTLNHNVMYWYQQKSSQAPKLLFHYYDKDFNNEADTPDNFQSRRPNTSFCFLDIRSPGLGDTAMYLCATSNGGSDYYEQYFGPGTRLTVT.